A single sample gave rise to the 26 T cell receptor beta chains below, sequenced in a study of T-cell reconstitution after alpha-beta-depleted transplantation in children. Library preparation (for TCRbeta) was performed with unique molecular identifiers. Using its own MiXCR run on the PCR reads, TCRdb lists one record per CDR3 protein. The profile covers about 610,000 distinct CDR3 sequences, with over 9.5% appearing a single time and less than 5% taken by the ten largest. This material consisted of PBMCs from the stem cell graft donor, taken from the stem cell graft. These receptors all stem from a human donor who donated a stem cell graft to a child with acute myeloid leukemia.

This clonotype occurred a few times. The rearrangement joins TRBV24-1 to TRBJ2-3, with TRBD1 identical over 10 bases. Germline V gene lookup returns CDR1 KGHDR and CDR2 SFDVKD. V lost 5 bases to trimming and J lost 6 bases; unmatched junction nucleotides: 7. CDR3 length: 15 amino acids. This chain's CDR3 is CATSVSDRGMDTQYF. CDR3 in DNA: TGTGCCACCAGTGTCTCGGACAGGGGGATGGATACGCAGTATTTT.

This chain joins TRBV4-2 and TRBJ2-7; 11 positions agree with TRBD2. The germline V gene encodes CDR1 LGHNA and CDR2 YNFKEQ. V trimming: 0 bases; J trimming: 2 bases; junction bases outside the gene matches: 9. The CDR3 has 18 residues. CDR3 region: CASSQEPQTSGVAYEQYF. CDR3 nucleotides: TGTGCCAGCAGCCAAGAACCCCAGACTAGCGGGGTTGCCTACGAGCAGTACTTC.

This clonotype has just a few counts. The rearrangement uses TRBV5-1 and TRBJ1-2; a weak D match, TRBD1 (6 bases). The CDR3 runs to 14 residues. V lost 4 bases, J lost 3 bases, and 13 bases lay in between. Germline V gene data show CDR1 as SGHRS and CDR2 as YFSETQ. This chain's CDR3 is CASSRRGSDYGYTF. The CDR3 nucleotides read TGCGCCAGCAGCCGTAGGGGGAGCGACTATGGCTACACCTTC.

This clonotype came up many times. The gene calls are TRBV5-1 and TRBJ1-1; 7 bases agree with TRBD1. Germline CDR1 reads SGHRS; CDR2 reads YFSETQ. The CDR3 is made up of 15 amino acids. Germline trimming cut 4 bases from V and 4 bases from J; bases unmatched to any gene: 10. CDR3 in DNA: TGCGCCAGCAGCCCTCGGACAGGACGTATCACTGAAGCTTTCTTT. Residues: CASSPRTGRITEAFF.

This chain joins TRBV5-6 and TRBJ2-2; D is unresolved. V was shortened by 9 bases and J by 6 bases, with 12 bases between the two germline ends. This CDR3 is 12 amino acids long. Germline V lookup: CDR1 SGHDT, CDR2 YYEEEE. CDR3 in DNA: TGTGCCACCAAGTTTGGGGCCGGGGAGCTGTTTTTT. Translation: CATKFGAGELFF. The whole variable domain, filled in from reference TRBV5-6 and TRBJ2-2, reads DAGVTQSPTHLIKTRGQQVTLRCSPKSGHDTVSWYQQALGQGPQFIFQYYEEEERQRGNFPDRFSGHQFPNYSSELNVNALLLGDSALYLCATKFGAGELFFGEGSRLTVL.

This clonotype was counted a few times. V usage is TRBV4-3 and J usage is TRBJ1-5; no clear D gene. The CDR3 is made up of 15 amino acids. Germline-derived CDR1 and CDR2 are LGHNA and YSLEER. The V end lost 0 bases, the J end lost 0 bases, and 6 bases lay between the germline ends. The CDR3 protein is CASSQEKHSNQPQHF. CDR3 bases: TGCGCCAGCAGCCAAGAGAAGCATAGCAATCAGCCCCAGCATTTT.

In this sample, this clonotype turned up a few times. The DNA of the CDR3 is TGCAGTGCTAGTCCCTCTAGCACAGATACGCAGTATTTT. It codes for CSASPSSTDTQYF. The V and J genes are TRBV20-1 and TRBJ2-3, with D uncertain. CDR1 and CDR2 from the germline V gene are DFQATT and SNEGSKA (reference sequence). The CDR3 has 13 amino acids. V lost 3 bases, J lost 0 bases, and 7 bases lay in between.

There are a few counts of this clonotype. This chain connects TRBV11-1 to TRBJ2-1, with 10 bases aligning to TRBD2. V was clipped by 5 bases and J by 3 bases; unmatched bases: 13. Germline V gene sequence: CDR1 SGHAT, CDR2 FQDESV (reference sequence). CDR3 length: 18 residues. CDR3 amino acids: CASSTFGGLAGVYNEQFF. The DNA of the CDR3 is TGTGCCAGCAGCACGTTTGGAGGGCTAGCGGGAGTCTACAATGAGCAGTTCTTC.

This clonotype has only a few counts. This sequence joins TRBV4-2 and TRBJ2-5; TRBD1 matches 10 bases. This CDR3 spans 17 amino acids. Germline CDR1 reads LGHNA; CDR2 reads YNFKEQ. The V segment lost 1 base and the J segment 6 bases; nucleotides outside the gene matches: 11. DNA for the CDR3: TGTGCCAGCAGCCAAGCCCACGGCGGACAGGGGGTGCAGACCCAGTACTTC. The encoded protein is CASSQAHGGQGVQTQYF.

This clonotype turned up a few times. The CDR3 DNA sequence: TGTGCCAGCCAAGGGGGGAGTAACACCGGGGAGCTGTTTTTT. This sequence encodes CASQGGSNTGELFF. The rearrangement uses TRBV6-5 and TRBJ2-2; D could derive from TRBD1 or TRBD2 (6 bases each). Trimming left V 8 bases short and J 2 bases short, with 12 bases between. CDR1 is MNHEY and CDR2 is SVGAGI in the germline V gene. CDR3 length equals 14 residues.

This chain joins TRBV20-1 and TRBJ2-7, with TRBD2 matching over 8 bases. The V and J ends lost 3 bases and 2 bases, in that order; junction bases with no gene match: 9. Germline CDR1 DFQATT, CDR2 SNEGSKA (reference sequence). The CDR3 spans 15 residues. The CDR3 spells CSASGGGRGAYEQYF. The CDR3 DNA is TGCAGTGCTAGCGGGGGGGGGAGAGGGGCCTACGAGCAGTACTTC.

The genes are TRBV7-8 and TRBJ1-1, with D possibly matching TRBD1 (5 bases). V was clipped by 4 bases and J by 2 bases, with 11 bases between them. The CDR3 runs 14 residues. Per germline, CDR1 SGHVS and CDR2 FQNEAQ. The CDR3 region has the DNA TGTGCCAGCAGCTCCCGGGGGACCAACACTGAAGCTTTCTTT. This gives the protein CASSSRGTNTEAFF.

The chain has TRBV12-3 or TRBV12-4 and TRBJ2-3; 12 nucleotides match TRBD2. CDR3 length equals 16 residues. The V gene end was trimmed by 4 bases and the J gene end by 0 bases; junction bases not matched to a gene: 2. The CDR3 DNA is TGTGCCAGCAGTTACCTAGCGGGAGGGAGCACAGATACGCAGTATTTT. Protein: CASSYLAGGSTDTQYF.

This clonotype was observed a handful of times. This chain joins TRBV6-1 and TRBJ2-1, with D perhaps TRBD1 (6 bases). Between the trimmed V and J ends, which lost 4 bases and 9 bases, there was a span of 19 bases. The CDR3 has 15 amino acids. Germline V gene lookup returns CDR1 MNHNS and CDR2 SASEGT. CDR3 residues: CASSAAGQLPTEQFF. The CDR3 bases are TGTGCCAGCAGTGCTGCCGGACAGTTACCTACTGAGCAGTTCTTC.

This clonotype occurred a few times. The V call is TRBV7-2, the J call TRBJ2-7; 11 bases match TRBD2. The CDR3 length is 15 residues. V shed 4 bases and J 0 bases; nucleotides not matched to a gene: 2. The germline gives CDR1 SGHTA, CDR2 FQGNSA. CDR3: CASSSTSGNSYEQYF. The CDR3 DNA follows: TGTGCCAGCAGCTCGACTAGCGGGAACTCCTACGAGCAGTACTTC.

The rearrangement links TRBV5-6 to TRBJ2-5, with D perhaps TRBD1 or TRBD2 (5 bases each). V was trimmed by 4 bases and J by 1 base, leaving 17 bases between them. Germline CDR1 is SGHDT and CDR2 is YYEEEE. The CDR3 consists of 16 residues. The chain's CDR3 is CASSTRTILGQETQYF. The CDR3, as DNA: TGTGCCAGCAGCACTAGGACAATCCTAGGCCAAGAGACCCAGTACTTC.

This clonotype was counted a few times. The chain recombines TRBV30 with TRBJ2-3; 10 bases align to TRBD1. Germline CDR1 reads GTSNPN; CDR2 reads SVGIG (reference sequence). The CDR3 contains 14 residues. V shed 7 bases, J shed 3 bases, and the junction held 7 bases outside the gene matches. CDR3 sequence (DNA): TGTGCCTTATCGACAGGGGGCTGGACAGATACGCAGTATTTT. Translated: CALSTGGWTDTQYF.

Ten or more counts support this clonotype. J is TRBJ2-7 and V is TRBV6-6; the D gene could be TRBD1 or TRBD2 (5 bases each). The V gene lost 8 bases and the J gene lost 0 bases, with 11 bases spanning the gap. Germline V CDR1 and CDR2: MNHNY, SVGAGI (reference sequence). The CDR3 has 13 amino acids. The CDR3 sequence: CASGDLSSYEQYF. The CDR3 bases are TGTGCCAGCGGGGACCTAAGCTCCTACGAGCAGTACTTC.

This clonotype has at least ten counts. V gene TRBV6-1 combines with J gene TRBJ2-7, with 7 bases that match TRBD1. Per the germline V gene, CDR1 is MNHNS and CDR2 is SASEGT. With V trimmed by 1 base and J by 2 bases, 5 bases remained unmatched. The CDR3 runs to 15 residues. CDR3 loop: CASSEGTGITYEQYF. CDR3 DNA sequence: TGTGCCAGCAGTGAAGGGACAGGTATAACCTACGAGCAGTACTTC.

The chain has TRBV20-1 and TRBJ1-2, with D perhaps TRBD1 (6 bases). The CDR3 length is 12 residues. Germline lookup yields CDR1 DFQATT and CDR2 SNEGSKA (reference sequence). Trimming shortened V by 7 bases and J by 4 bases, and 13 bases separated the two germline ends. The CDR3 DNA sequence: TGCAGTGGCCAGGGGCAGCTCTATGGCTACACCTTC. Protein sequence: CSGQGQLYGYTF.

The genes are TRBV5-1 and TRBJ2-5, with 8 bases identical to TRBD2. This CDR3 has 13 amino acids. From germline, CDR1 is SGHRS and CDR2 YFSETQ. Trimming removed 5 bases from V and 3 bases from J; junction bases left unmatched: 3. The CDR3, as DNA: TGCGCCAGCAGGGCGGGGGGAAAAGAGACCCAGTACTTC. This translates into CASRAGGKETQYF.

This clonotype was found a few times. CDR3 in DNA: TGCAGCGTCCTAGCGGGAGTATCCCCCAATGAGCAGTTCTTC. It specifies CSVLAGVSPNEQFF. V gene TRBV29-1 combines with J gene TRBJ2-1; 10 bases agree with TRBD2. CDR3 length equals 14 residues. Trimming removed 6 bases from V and 6 bases from J; junction bases left unmatched: 8. Looked up from germline, CDR1 is SQVTM and CDR2 is ANQGSEA.

The chain couples TRBV20-1 to TRBJ2-7; possibly TRBD2 for D (5 bases). The CDR3 consists of 12 residues. The V gene's germline CDR1 is DFQATT and CDR2 SNEGSKA (reference sequence). The V and J ends lost 6 bases and 2 bases respectively, with 11 bases between them. In DNA form, the CDR3 reads TGCAGTGCCAAGACGACTACCTACGAGCAGTACTTC. It encodes CSAKTTTYEQYF.

The genes are TRBV5-1 and TRBJ1-1; no definite D call. Trimming took 1 base from V and 1 from J, leaving 8 bases between them. The V gene's germline CDR1 is SGHRS and CDR2 YFSETQ. The CDR3 consists of 14 residues. CDR3 in DNA: TGCGCCAGCAGCTTGAACAACCAGAACACTGAAGCTTTCTTT. Encoded protein: CASSLNNQNTEAFF.

Many counts were recorded for this clonotype. The chain carries TRBV9 and TRBJ2-3, with no clear D. Trimming took off 5 bases at V and 9 bases at J, with 13 bases between the two ends. Germline V gene sequence: CDR1 SGDLS, CDR2 YYNGEE. The CDR3 has 12 residues. CDR3 sequence reads: CASRPVLPTQYF. In DNA, the CDR3 is TGTGCCAGCAGGCCGGTTCTACCCACGCAGTATTTT.

The rearrangement links TRBV20-1 to TRBJ2-3, with D possibly being TRBD2 (5 bases). Germline assignment: CDR1 DFQATT and CDR2 SNEGSKA (reference sequence). V shed 5 bases and J shed 2 bases, with 17 bases lying between them. The CDR3 runs to 15 residues. CDR3 bases: TGCAGTGCTTACGACTATAAGAGCCCCACAGATACGCAGTATTTT. Residues: CSAYDYKSPTDTQYF.